The 23 T cell receptor beta chains below were found in one sample sequenced in a study of cytomegalovirus exposure and HLA in healthy donors. The PCR had 60 Vbeta and 13 Jbeta primers. This table comes from immunoSEQ multiplex PCR, and its TCRdb copy is limited to in-frame clones, with some not included. This repertoire shows 100,000 to 150,000 clones, around four fifths found once; its top ten account for approximately 11%. The sample comprised PBMCs. The origin of the receptors is a man aged 30 to 39 in good health and CMV-seropositive.

The V gene is TRBV6-6, the J gene TRBJ1-5, with 9 bases identical to TRBD1. The junction had 6 bases not matched to a gene; V was cut back by 6 bases and J by 3 bases. CDR3 length: 15 residues. Germline loops: CDR1 MNHNY, CDR2 SVGAGI (reference sequence). CDR3 residues: CASRSTGGSNQPQHF. CDR3 sequence (DNA): TGTGCCAGCAGGTCGACAGGGGGTTCCAATCAGCCCCAGCATTTT.

The chain has TRBV6-6 and TRBJ1-1; D ambiguous. Between the trimmed V and J ends, which lost 5 bases and 2 bases, there was a span of 9 bases. CDR1 MNHNY and CDR2 SVGAGI come from the germline V gene (reference sequence). The CDR3 is 13 residues long. The CDR3 DNA is TGTGCCAGCAGTCCTGGGCGTAACACTGAAGCTTTCTTT. This translates into CASSPGRNTEAFF.

CDR3: CASSEQRNTGELFF. DNA of the CDR3: TGTGCCAGCAGCGAACAGAGGAACACCGGGGAGCTGTTTTTT. The V call is TRBV7-2, the J call TRBJ2-2; D not certain. The CDR3 is made up of 14 amino acids. Trimming stripped 5 bases from V and 1 base from J, with 8 bases between. In germline, CDR1 is SGHTA, CDR2 FQGNSA. Based on the CDR3 plus reference TRBV7-2 and TRBJ2-2, the full variable domain is GAGVSQSPSNKVTEKGKDVELRCDPISGHTALYWYRQSLGQGLEFLIYFQGNSAPDKSGLPSDRFSAERTGGSVSTLTIQRTQQEDSAVYLCASSEQRNTGELFFGEGSRLTVL.

The chain recombines TRBV28 with TRBJ1-4; D is possibly TRBD1 (5 bases). The CDR3 loop spans 14 amino acids. Germline values: CDR1 MDHEN, CDR2 SYDVKM. Trimming removed 1 base from V and 16 bases from J, with 19 bases in between. CDR3 sequence: CASSLLRPAGRRFF. The CDR3 bases are TGTGCCAGCAGTTTATTACGTCCGGCAGGGAGGAGGTTTTTT.

The chain is built from TRBV7-2 and TRBJ2-1, with a possible D match to TRBD2 (5 bases). Germline CDR1 is SGHTA and CDR2 is FQGNSA. The CDR3 spans 14 residues. Trimming shortened V by 5 bases and J by 6 bases, and 14 bases separated the two germline ends. The CDR3 DNA sequence: TGTGCCAGCAGCAGAACTAGGTTCCTCAATGAGCAGTTCTTC. It encodes CASSRTRFLNEQFF.

In this sample, this clone turned up once. J is TRBJ2-1 and V is TRBV27; D not certain. CDR1 is MNHEY and CDR2 is SMNVEV in the germline V gene (reference sequence). The CDR3 extends over 14 amino acids. V was cut by 5 bases and J by 5 bases, with 13 bases left in between. In DNA, the CDR3 is TGTGCCAGCAGTCCCCCCCTCAGAAACAATGAGCAGTTCTTC. Its protein product is CASSPPLRNNEQFF.

This clone has only a few counts. Relative to the germline gene, one junction end is altered; a read error may explain this. The chain is built from TRBV5-6 and TRBJ1-1; the D is unclear. The germline V gene has CDR1 SGHDT and CDR2 YYEEEE. The CDR3 length is 15 residues. In nucleotides, the CDR3 is TGTGCCAGCAGCTTGTTAACCCTTTTGAACTCTGAAGCTTTCTTT. It is translated as CASSLLTLLNSEAFF.

The CDR3 bases are TGTGCCAGCAGCGTCCAGGGGTGGAGCTCCTACAATGAGCAGTTCTTC. The encoded protein is CASSVQGWSSYNEQFF. V usage is TRBV9 and J usage is TRBJ2-1, with D possibly TRBD1 on 6 matching bases. This CDR3 spans 16 amino acids. Per germline, CDR1 SGDLS and CDR2 YYNGEE. V was cut by 2 bases and J by 0 bases, with 12 bases left in between.

The chain recombines TRBV5-1 with TRBJ2-1; D unresolved. Trimming removed 4 bases from V and 10 bases from J, with 9 bases in between. The CDR3 loop spans 11 amino acids. The V gene's germline CDR1 is SGHRS and CDR2 YFSETQ. The CDR3 nucleotides read TGCGCCAGCAGCCCTGGTCGGGAGCAGTTCTTC. Translated: CASSPGREQFF.

The chain carries TRBV6-5 and TRBJ2-7; D perhaps matches TRBD2 (5 bases). Germline CDR1 reads MNHEY; CDR2 reads SVGAGI. The CDR3 is 16 amino acids. V gave up 0 bases and J gave up 4 bases, with 16 bases separating them. CDR3 in amino acids: CASSYSTAGSSYEQYF. The CDR3 DNA sequence: TGTGCCAGCAGTTACTCAACCGCGGGCAGTTCGTACGAGCAGTACTTC.

This clone was picked up a small number of times. The rearrangement uses TRBV6-5 and TRBJ2-1; 7 positions agree with TRBD2. Germline loops: CDR1 MNHEY, CDR2 SVGAGI. CDR3 length equals 16 residues. After removal of 0 bases from V and 0 bases from J, the junction contained 2 bases not matched to a gene. CDR3 region: CASSYSRGDSYNEQFF. The CDR3 DNA sequence: TGTGCCAGCAGTTACTCACGGGGGGACTCCTACAATGAGCAGTTCTTC.

The chain is built from TRBV28 and TRBJ1-5; D possibly corresponds to TRBD1 (6 bases). V was shortened by 6 bases and J by 4 bases, with 25 bases between the two germline ends. The CDR3 has 18 amino acids. The germline CDR1 and CDR2 sequences are MDHEN and SYDVKM. Written as DNA, the CDR3 is TGTGCCAGCAGCGAACCTACCCTGGACAGAATAAGAAATCAGCCCCAGCATTTT. Protein sequence: CASSEPTLDRIRNQPQHF.

This chain connects TRBV13 to TRBJ2-7, with 11 positions matching TRBD2. The germline V gene has CDR1 PRHDT and CDR2 FYEKMQ (reference sequence). J lost 3 bases, V lost 5 bases, and 6 bases had no gene match. The CDR3 sequence is 15 residues long. The CDR3 loop reads CASSPGTSGYYEQYF. The CDR3, as DNA: TGTGCCAGCAGCCCAGGGACTAGCGGCTACTACGAGCAGTACTTC. Supplemented by reference TRBV13 and TRBJ2-7, the full variable domain reads AAGVIQSPRHLIKEKRETATLKCYPIPRHDTVYWYQQGPGQDPQFLISFYEKMQSDKGSIPDRFSAQQFSDYHSELNMSSLELGDSALYFCASSPGTSGYYEQYFGPGTRLTVT.

The chain has TRBV19 and TRBJ2-1; a weak D match, TRBD1 (6 bases). V lost 6 bases and J 0 bases, leaving 15 bases between the germline ends. The CDR3 has 16 residues. The germline gives CDR1 LNHDA, CDR2 SQIVND (reference sequence). CDR3 sequence (DNA): TGTGCCAGTAGAACCATCACAGGGAGCTCCTACAATGAGCAGTTCTTC. This translates into CASRTITGSSYNEQFF.

The chain is built from TRBV4-3 and TRBJ2-7; TRBD1 matches 7 bases. The CDR3 totals 16 residues. Trimming cost V 1 base and J 1 base; bases outside gene matches: 7. Germline V gives CDR1 LGHNA, CDR2 YSLEER. The CDR3 nucleotides read TGCGCCAGCAGCCAAGGGTACAGGGGACAATCCTACGAGCAGTACTTC. Its translation: CASSQGYRGQSYEQYF.

This clone appeared once. The CDR3 is CASSKVAEETQYF. CDR3 DNA sequence: TGTGCCAGCAGCAAAGTTGCGGAAGAGACCCAGTACTTC. The chain employs TRBV21-1 and TRBJ2-5; the listed D gene, TRBD2, was not tested against the DNA. TRBV21-1 is a listed pseudogene. CDR3 length equals 13 residues.

This clone was seen only a few times. The J gene is TRBJ1-2, the V gene TRBV27; maybe TRBD1 (6 bases). The CDR3 runs 14 residues. In germline, CDR1 is MNHEY, CDR2 SMNVEV (reference sequence). Trimming left V 3 bases short and J 4 bases short, with 12 bases between. This chain's CDR3 is CASSFKTGIYGYTF. CDR3 nucleotide sequence: TGTGCCAGCAGTTTCAAGACAGGCATCTATGGCTACACCTTC.

This clone was seen more than once but under ten times. This chain links TRBV30 with TRBJ1-1; D not resolved. The germline gives CDR1 GTSNPN, CDR2 SVGIG (reference sequence). The CDR3 sequence is 12 residues long. V was trimmed by 6 bases and J by 3 bases, leaving 11 bases between them. CDR3 sequence reads: CACPHRDTEAFF. CDR3 bases: TGTGCCTGCCCTCATAGAGACACTGAAGCTTTCTTT.

The chain employs TRBV27 and TRBJ2-1; 11 positions match TRBD2. The V and J ends lost 8 bases and 6 bases, in that order; junction bases with no gene match: 9. CDR1 and CDR2 (germline): MNHEY, SMNVEV (reference sequence). The CDR3 contains 15 residues. CDR3: CASLSGRANGNEQFF. CDR3 coding DNA: TGTGCCAGCCTTAGCGGGAGGGCCAATGGCAATGAGCAGTTCTTC.

The chain uses TRBV11-2 and TRBJ2-7; TRBD1 might be the D (6 bases). The CDR3 has 15 amino acids. Germline V gene lookup returns CDR1 SGHAT and CDR2 FQNNGV. Trimming removed 7 bases at V and 2 bases at J, with 18 bases between. The CDR3 reads CASTPEGGAPYEQYF. In DNA form, the CDR3 reads TGTGCCAGCACCCCCGAAGGGGGAGCTCCCTACGAGCAGTACTTC.

The table lists this clone with a few counts. This sequence joins TRBV5-1 and TRBJ2-5, with 10 bases matching TRBD1. The V gene end was trimmed by 0 bases and the J gene end by 3 bases; junction bases not matched to a gene: 8. The CDR3 is 17 amino acids. Germline assignment: CDR1 SGHRS and CDR2 YFSETQ. CDR3 amino acids: CASSLGWDRGAEETQYF. CDR3 nucleotide sequence: TGCGCCAGCAGCTTGGGATGGGACAGGGGCGCGGAAGAGACCCAGTACTTC. Using reference TRBV5-1 and TRBJ2-5 for the parts outside the CDR3, the full variable domain is KAGVTQTPRYLIKTRGQQVTLSCSPISGHRSVSWYQQTPGQGLQFLFEYFSETQRNKGNFPGRFSGRQFSNSRSEMNVSTLELGDSALYLCASSLGWDRGAEETQYFGPGTRLLVL.

The CDR3 here is CASSLYGESGTEAFF. The CDR3 DNA sequence: TGTGCCAGCAGTTTATATGGCGAATCGGGCACTGAAGCTTTCTTT. The V gene is TRBV27, the J gene TRBJ1-1, with unresolved D. CDR3 length equals 15 residues. The germline CDR1 and CDR2 sequences are MNHEY and SMNVEV (reference sequence). V lost 1 base and J lost 4, with 13 bases in between.

In this sample, this clone turned up once. The rearrangement links TRBV27 to TRBJ2-1, with unresolved D. The CDR3 extends over 12 amino acids. Germline CDR1 MNHEY, CDR2 SMNVEV (reference sequence). Deletions cut 2 bases from V and 11 bases from J, with 10 bases between. The CDR3 is CASSLGPGKQFF. The CDR3 DNA reads as TGTGCCAGCAGTTTAGGGCCCGGAAAGCAGTTCTTC.